Listed here is a single T cell receptor (beta chain). The source of the sample is a study of blood T cell repertoires in COVID-19. Study-wide background: The analysed material was cDNA or gDNA that came from T cells, B-cell-depleted T cells, or PBMCs.

This CDR3 is 15 amino acids long. J gave up 2 bases and V 5 bases, and 5 bases lay outside the gene matches. The V gene's germline CDR1 is MDHEN and CDR2 SYDVKM. Original analysis: The assay estimated nucleated cells by amplifying reference gene primers. Measured with immunoSEQ multiplex PCR; TCRdb has only the in-frame clones, and not every one. V and J calls and clone size are given by that table; D and trimming were obtained from the DNA. Of over 200,000 clones listed, 81% are singletons. The sequencing input was peripheral blood. The receptor comes from a woman older than 75 with acute or convalescent COVID-19. The V call is TRBV28, the J call TRBJ2-7, with 11 bases identical to TRBD2. DNA for the CDR3: TGTGCCAGCAGTCCAACTAGCGGGGGAGCCTACGAGCAGTACTTC. Translated: CASSPTSGGAYEQYF.